The 27 T cell receptor beta chains below were found in one sample sequenced in a study of T cells after posttransplantation cyclophosphamide. The table came from immunoSEQ multiplex PCR; TCRdb's copy has only in-frame clones and leaves some out. Among about 31,000 clones listed, 90% to 95% were seen once. Cells defined as naive were viable CD3+CD4+ or CD3+CD8+ and CCR7+CD45RA+CD45RO-CD95-CD27+CD28+. The specimen sequenced was naive CD4+ T cells sorted from PBMCs. The receptors stem from a woman in her sixties in good health, CMV-negative, and a related stem cell transplant donor.

The rearrangement links TRBV15 to TRBJ1-5; D ambiguous. V was shortened by 0 bases and J by 4 bases, with 13 bases between the two germline ends. This CDR3 has 16 amino acids. Germline CDR1 is LNHNV and CDR2 is YYDKDF (reference sequence). Written as DNA, the CDR3 is TGTGCCACCAGCAGAGATCGTCTCAGCAGGAATCAGCCCCAGCATTTT. Protein sequence: CATSRDRLSRNQPQHF. Full variable domain (missing parts from reference TRBV15 and TRBJ1-5): DAMVIQNPRYQVTQFGKPVTLSCSQTLNHNVMYWYQQKSSQAPKLLFHYYDKDFNNEADTPDNFQSRRPNTSFCFLDIRSPGLGDTAMYLCATSRDRLSRNQPQHFGDGTRLSIL.

The rearrangement links TRBV5-5 to TRBJ1-2; D is perhaps TRBD1 (5 bases). V was trimmed by 4 bases and J by 1 base, leaving 14 bases between them. Germline V lookup: CDR1 SGHKS, CDR2 YYEKEE (reference sequence). The CDR3 has 15 residues. The CDR3 sequence is CASSVAIGGNYGYTF. The CDR3 DNA is TGTGCCAGCAGCGTGGCAATCGGGGGTAACTATGGCTACACCTTC.

The V and J genes are TRBV6-1 and TRBJ2-2, with a tentative D call TRBD1 (5 bases). The CDR3 contains 13 residues. V gave up 0 bases and J gave up 7 bases, with 6 bases separating them. CDR1 MNHNS and CDR2 SASEGT come from the germline V gene. Written as DNA, the CDR3 is TGTGCCAGCAGTGAAGCACAGGACGGGGAGCTGTTTTTT. Its protein is CASSEAQDGELFF.

This clone has a single count. The gene calls are TRBV6-5 and TRBJ1-5; weak D call: TRBD1 (6 bases). In germline, CDR1 is MNHEY, CDR2 SVGAGI. The CDR3 consists of 15 residues. Trimming stripped 7 bases from V and 3 bases from J, with 16 bases between. The CDR3 nucleotides read TGTGCCAGCAACTCCGGCAGGGGATACAATCAGCCCCAGCATTTT. Its translation: CASNSGRGYNQPQHF.

The V gene is TRBV2, the J gene TRBJ2-7; D is possibly TRBD2 (6 bases). The V and J ends lost 5 bases and 0 bases respectively, with 20 bases between them. This CDR3 is 17 amino acids long. Per germline, CDR1 SNHLY and CDR2 FYNNEI. The CDR3 protein is CASSFLPGLITSYEQYF. CDR3 DNA sequence: TGTGCCAGCAGTTTTCTACCTGGACTAATTACCTCCTACGAGCAGTACTTC.

V is TRBV18 and J is TRBJ2-6; 9 positions agree with TRBD1. Looked up from germline, CDR1 is KGHSH and CDR2 is LQKENI. The CDR3 has 17 residues. Germline trimming cut 0 bases from V and 3 bases from J; bases unmatched to any gene: 3. CDR3 sequence (DNA): TGTGCCAGCTCACCACCGGGACAGGGACATGGGGCCAACGTCCTGACTTTC. Protein: CASSPPGQGHGANVLTF.

CDR3: CASSLQEGVAEQFF. CDR3 sequence (DNA): TGTGCCAGCAGCTTGCAAGAGGGGGTGGCCGAGCAGTTCTTC. The V call is TRBV5-4, the J call TRBJ2-1; possible D gene TRBD1, 6 bases. The CDR3 loop spans 14 amino acids. Germline V gene data show CDR1 as SGHNT and CDR2 as YYREEE (reference sequence). Trimming cost V 1 base and J 10 bases, with 15 bases left between them.

This clone has only a few counts. J is TRBJ1-1 and V is TRBV13, with TRBD1 identical over 8 bases. Per the germline V gene, CDR1 is PRHDT and CDR2 is FYEKMQ (reference sequence). Losses at the gene ends were 5 bases for V and 8 bases for J; bases not matched to a gene: 13. The CDR3 totals 15 residues. CDR3 sequence (DNA): TGTGCCAGCAGCCAACAGGGGGTTGGTGGATTGGAAGCTTTCTTT. Protein sequence: CASSQQGVGGLEAFF.

Comment on this clone: The same CDR3 can be traced to other DNA sequences in this sample. This chain joins TRBV7-9 and TRBJ1-3; D is perhaps TRBD1 (5 bases). CDR1 is SEHNR and CDR2 is FQNEAQ in the germline V gene (reference sequence). The V end was cut by 6 bases, the J end by 0 bases, with 12 bases between. This CDR3 region has 15 residues. CDR3 sequence reads: CASRQQGSSGNTIYF. The CDR3 DNA reads as TGTGCCAGCAGGCAGCAGGGAAGCTCTGGAAACACCATATATTTT.

This sequence joins TRBV7-9 and TRBJ1-2, with 7 bases matching TRBD1. V gave up 3 bases and J gave up 7 bases; unmatched junction bases: 5. CDR1 and CDR2 (germline): SEHNR, FQNEAQ (reference sequence). CDR3 length equals 13 residues. In DNA form, the CDR3 reads TGTGCCAGCAGCTTTGACAGGGAAGGTGGCTACACCTTC. It translates to CASSFDREGGYTF.

This sequence joins TRBV5-4 and TRBJ2-5, with 16 nucleotides matching TRBD2. This CDR3 comprises 14 residues. The trim removed 2 bases at V and 11 bases at J, leaving 3 bases unmatched. Germline V gene lookup returns CDR1 SGHNT and CDR2 YYREEE (reference sequence). The CDR3 coding sequence is TGTGCCAGCAGCTTACCGGGACTAGCGGGGGGGCAGTACTTC. Translated, it gives CASSLPGLAGGQYF.

This clone was counted between two and nine times. The V and J genes are TRBV27 and TRBJ1-2; D possibly corresponds to TRBD1 (6 bases). The CDR3 spans 14 residues. CDR1 is MNHEY, CDR2 SMNVEV, per germline (reference sequence). V was shortened by 2 bases and J by 7 bases, with 14 bases between the two germline ends. CDR3 sequence reads: CASSLDRGALGYTF. The CDR3 DNA sequence: TGTGCCAGCAGTTTAGATCGGGGGGCTCTTGGCTACACCTTC.

The CDR3 protein is CASTLLSKSAFF. CDR3 DNA sequence: TGTGCCAGCACTTTGCTTTCAAAAAGCGCTTTCTTT. The chain joins TRBV5-8 to TRBJ1-1; no clear D gene. The CDR3 contains 12 residues. Germline values: CDR1 SGHTS, CDR2 YDEGEE. Between the trimmed V and J ends, which lost 6 bases and 11 bases, there was a span of 17 bases.

The chain uses TRBV11-1 and TRBJ1-6; D unclear. Germline V lookup: CDR1 SGHAT, CDR2 FQDESV (reference sequence). The CDR3 length is 13 residues. Trimming cost V 2 bases and J 7 bases, with 6 bases left between them. CDR3 in DNA: TGTGCCAGCAGCTTACAGGAAAATTCACCCCTCCACTTT. Amino acid sequence: CASSLQENSPLHF.

The CDR3 protein is CASSPLRGRGQETQYF. The CDR3 DNA reads TGTGCCAGCTCACCACTACGAGGCAGGGGGCAAGAGACCCAGTACTTC. This chain connects TRBV18 to TRBJ2-5, with TRBD1 matching over 7 bases. CDR3 length: 16 amino acids. Germline CDR1 reads KGHSH; CDR2 reads LQKENI. V lost 1 base to trimming and J lost 2 bases; unmatched junction nucleotides: 7.

This clone was observed a few times. The chain joins TRBV27 to TRBJ1-2; D possibly corresponds to TRBD1 (5 bases). The CDR3 loop spans 16 amino acids. Germline CDR1 and CDR2: MNHEY and SMNVEV (reference sequence). The ends were cut back, 3 bases at V and 0 bases at J, with 14 bases in the middle. CDR3 region: CASSLQPQGSNYGYTF. The CDR3 DNA is TGTGCCAGCAGTTTGCAGCCCCAGGGATCTAACTATGGCTACACCTTC.

CDR3 protein: CASSLAARAHREAFF. DNA for the CDR3: TGTGCCAGCAGTTTAGCGGCAAGGGCACATCGGGAAGCTTTCTTT. The chain recombines TRBV6-1 with TRBJ1-1, with no clear D. The CDR3 is 15 amino acids. The germline CDR1 and CDR2 sequences are MNHNS and SASEGT. V was cut by 5 bases and J by 8 bases, with 21 bases left in between.

V is TRBV4-1 and J is TRBJ2-5; 7 bases agree with TRBD1. The CDR3 is 19 residues long. CDR1 is MGHRA and CDR2 is YSYEKL in the germline V gene. V dropped 0 bases and J dropped 1; count of bases not matched to a gene: 14. CDR3 nucleotide sequence: TGCGCCAGCAGCCAAGATGGCACAGGGGTTTTCGTGGTCCAAGAGACCCAGTACTTC. The encoded protein is CASSQDGTGVFVVQETQYF.

The chain joins TRBV9 to TRBJ2-2; TRBD1 matches at 8 bases. CDR3 length equals 15 residues. Germline trimming cut 4 bases from V and 3 bases from J; bases unmatched to any gene: 5. CDR1 is SGDLS and CDR2 is YYNGEE in the germline V gene. The CDR3, as DNA: TGTGCCAGCAGCTTTCGGACAGGGCACACCGGGGAGCTGTTTTTT. As protein: CASSFRTGHTGELFF.

The chain is built from TRBV27 and TRBJ1-1, with D possibly TRBD1 on 6 matching bases. Trimming took 3 bases from V and 3 from J, leaving 11 bases between them. In germline, CDR1 is MNHEY, CDR2 SMNVEV (reference sequence). This CDR3 spans 14 amino acids. The CDR3 nucleotides read TGTGCCAGCAGTTTCCGGCAGGGGTACACTGAAGCTTTCTTT. It encodes CASSFRQGYTEAFF.

The rearrangement links TRBV9 to TRBJ2-3; no reliable D call. V lost 0 bases to trimming and J lost 0 bases, with 8 bases between them. Germline CDR1 is SGDLS and CDR2 is YYNGEE. This CDR3 has 15 residues. The CDR3 DNA reads as TGTGCCAGCAGCGTAGCCGGTTCTAGCACAGATACGCAGTATTTT. It codes for CASSVAGSSTDTQYF. The whole variable domain, filled in from reference TRBV9 and TRBJ2-3, reads DSGVTQTPKHLITATGQRVTLRCSPRSGDLSVYWYQQSLDQGLQFLIQYYNGEERAKGNILERFSAQQFPDLHSELNLSSLELGDSALYFCASSVAGSSTDTQYFGPGTRLTVL.

The V and J genes are TRBV28 and TRBJ2-7; TRBD1 might be the D (6 bases). The CDR3 is 16 residues long. Germline-derived CDR1 and CDR2 are MDHEN and SYDVKM. V gave up 2 bases and J gave up 5 bases, with 19 bases separating them. CDR3 amino acids: CASSLIGGQGPNEQYF. The CDR3 DNA sequence: TGTGCCAGCAGTTTAATTGGGGGCCAGGGGCCCAACGAGCAGTACTTC.

The DNA of the CDR3 is TGTGCCAGCAGTGAAGCGCACAGCGGGAGTGGTGAGACCCAGTACTTC. The encoded protein is CASSEAHSGSGETQYF. The chain links TRBV6-1 to TRBJ2-5, with 8 bases lining up with TRBD2. Trimming cost V 0 bases and J 5 bases; bases outside gene matches: 8. This CDR3 is 16 amino acids long. Germline lookup yields CDR1 MNHNS and CDR2 SASEGT.

This chain uses TRBV6-1 with TRBJ2-7; TRBD1 aligns across 9 bases. V shed 5 bases and J 0 bases; nucleotides not matched to a gene: 5. The CDR3 spans 15 residues. CDR1 and CDR2 (germline): MNHNS, SASEGT. This CDR3 reads CASSRTGVSSYEQYF. The CDR3 DNA follows: TGTGCCAGCAGTAGGACAGGGGTTAGCTCCTACGAGCAGTACTTC.

This clone was detected only a few times. This rearrangement joins TRBV28 to TRBJ1-4, with TRBD1 as a possible D gene (5 bases). The CDR3 has 14 amino acids. The V end lost 7 bases, the J end lost 7 bases, and 16 bases lay between the germline ends. From germline, CDR1 is MDHEN and CDR2 SYDVKM. The CDR3 sequence: CASTPAGSGEKLFF. The CDR3 coding sequence is TGTGCCAGCACGCCGGCAGGGTCCGGTGAAAAACTGTTTTTT.

The rearrangement uses TRBV30 and TRBJ1-1; maybe TRBD1 (6 bases). The CDR3 is 13 amino acids. The germline gives CDR1 GTSNPN, CDR2 SVGIG (reference sequence). Trimming left V 3 bases short and J 10 bases short, with 18 bases between. CDR3 sequence reads: CAWRGGGPFRAFF. DNA of the CDR3: TGTGCCTGGAGGGGTGGGGGCCCCTTTCGAGCTTTCTTT.

The chain carries TRBV18 and TRBJ2-2, with unresolved D. V gave up 7 bases and J gave up 7 bases, with 16 bases separating them. This CDR3 is built from 14 residues. Germline CDR1 reads KGHSH; CDR2 reads LQKENI. The CDR3 is CASLPFERNGELFF. CDR3 nucleotide sequence: TGTGCCAGCTTGCCTTTTGAGAGGAACGGGGAGCTGTTTTTT.